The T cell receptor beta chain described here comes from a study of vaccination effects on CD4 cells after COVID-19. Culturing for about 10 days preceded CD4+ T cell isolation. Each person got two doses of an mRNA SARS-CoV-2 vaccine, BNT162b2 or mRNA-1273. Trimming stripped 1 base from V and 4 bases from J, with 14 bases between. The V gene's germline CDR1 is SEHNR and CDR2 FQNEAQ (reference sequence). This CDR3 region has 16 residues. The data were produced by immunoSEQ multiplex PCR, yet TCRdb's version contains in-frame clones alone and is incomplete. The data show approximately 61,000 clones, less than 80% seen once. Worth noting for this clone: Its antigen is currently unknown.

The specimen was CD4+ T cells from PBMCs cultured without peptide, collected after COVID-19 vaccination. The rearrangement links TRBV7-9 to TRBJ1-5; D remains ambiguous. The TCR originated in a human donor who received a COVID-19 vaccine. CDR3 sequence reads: CASSLGVSGRNQPQHF. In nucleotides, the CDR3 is TGTGCCAGCAGCTTAGGCGTTAGCGGTCGTAATCAGCCCCAGCATTTT.